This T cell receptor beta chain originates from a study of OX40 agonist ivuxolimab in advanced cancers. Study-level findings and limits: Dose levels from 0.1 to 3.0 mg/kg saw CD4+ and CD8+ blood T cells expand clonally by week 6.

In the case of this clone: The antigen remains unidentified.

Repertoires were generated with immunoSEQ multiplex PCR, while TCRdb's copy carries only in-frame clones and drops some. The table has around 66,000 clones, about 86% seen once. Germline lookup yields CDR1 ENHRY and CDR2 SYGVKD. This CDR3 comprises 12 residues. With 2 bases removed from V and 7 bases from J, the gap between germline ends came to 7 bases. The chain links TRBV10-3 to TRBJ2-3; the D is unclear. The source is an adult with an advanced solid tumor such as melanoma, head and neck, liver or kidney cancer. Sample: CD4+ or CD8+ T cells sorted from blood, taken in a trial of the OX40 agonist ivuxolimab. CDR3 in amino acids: CAISEQAYTQYF. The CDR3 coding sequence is TGTGCCATCAGTGAGCAGGCTTATACGCAGTATTTT.